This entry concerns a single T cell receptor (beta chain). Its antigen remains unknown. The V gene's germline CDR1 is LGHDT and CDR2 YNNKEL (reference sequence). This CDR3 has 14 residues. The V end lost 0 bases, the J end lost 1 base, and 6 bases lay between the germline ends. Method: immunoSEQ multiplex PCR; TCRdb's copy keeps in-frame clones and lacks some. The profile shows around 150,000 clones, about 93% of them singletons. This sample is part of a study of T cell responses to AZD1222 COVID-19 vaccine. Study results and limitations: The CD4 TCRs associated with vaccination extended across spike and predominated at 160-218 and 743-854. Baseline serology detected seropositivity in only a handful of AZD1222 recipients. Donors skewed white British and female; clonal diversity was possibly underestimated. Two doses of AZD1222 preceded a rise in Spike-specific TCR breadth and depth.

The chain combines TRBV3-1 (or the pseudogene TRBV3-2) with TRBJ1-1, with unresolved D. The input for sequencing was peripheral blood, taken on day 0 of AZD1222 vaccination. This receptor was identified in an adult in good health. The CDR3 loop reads CASSQEFGNTEAFF. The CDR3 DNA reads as TGTGCCAGCAGCCAAGAGTTCGGGAACACTGAAGCTTTCTTT.